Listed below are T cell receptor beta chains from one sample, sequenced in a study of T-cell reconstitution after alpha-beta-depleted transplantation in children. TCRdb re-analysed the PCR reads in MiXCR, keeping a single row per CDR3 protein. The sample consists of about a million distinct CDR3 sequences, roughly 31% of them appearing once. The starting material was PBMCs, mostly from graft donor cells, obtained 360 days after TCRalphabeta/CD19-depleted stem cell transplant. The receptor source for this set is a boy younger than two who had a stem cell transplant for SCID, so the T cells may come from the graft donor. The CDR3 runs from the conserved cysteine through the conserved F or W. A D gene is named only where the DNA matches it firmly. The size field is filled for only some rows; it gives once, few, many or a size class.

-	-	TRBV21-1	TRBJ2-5	CASSETRKEIRDTETQYF	TGTGCCAGCAGCGAAACTCGTAAGGAGATCCGGGACACCGAGACCCAGTACTTC
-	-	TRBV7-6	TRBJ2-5	CASSLAIRPRIGETQYF	TGTGCCAGCAGCTTAGCCATCCGACCGAGAATCGGAGAGACCCAGTACTTC
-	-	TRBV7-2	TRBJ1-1	CASSLARVGEAFF	TGTGCCAGCAGCTTAGCCAGGGTCGGTGAAGCTTTCTTT
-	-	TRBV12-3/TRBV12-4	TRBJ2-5	CASSFGLETQYF	TGTGCCAGCAGTTTCGGGTTGGAGACCCAGTACTTC
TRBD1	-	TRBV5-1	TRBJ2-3	CASSFPLQGESDTQYF	TGCGCCAGCAGCTTCCCCTTACAGGGGGAGAGCGATACGCAGTATTTT
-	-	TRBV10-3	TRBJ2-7	CAISGGTPYEQYF	TGTGCCATCAGTGGCGGGACACCCTACGAGCAGTACTTC
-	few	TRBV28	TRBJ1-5	CASSLKQPSPQHF	TGTGCCAGCAGTTTGAAGCAACCCAGCCCCCAGCATTTT
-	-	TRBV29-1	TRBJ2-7	CSAQETYEQYF	TGCAGCGCCCAGGAAACGTACGAGCAGTACTTC
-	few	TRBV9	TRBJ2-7	CASSVAARAEQYF	TGTGCCAGCAGCGTAGCGGCCAGGGCCGAGCAGTACTTC
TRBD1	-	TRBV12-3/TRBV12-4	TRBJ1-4	CASSFGQGSNEKLFF	TGTGCCAGCAGTTTCGGACAGGGTTCTAATGAAAAACTGTTTTTT
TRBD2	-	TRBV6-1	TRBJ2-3	CASSPRTSRDTQYF	TGTGCCAGCAGTCCCCGGACTAGCAGAGATACGCAGTATTTT
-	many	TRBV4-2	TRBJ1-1	CASSQEEWEGGVGEAFF	TGTGCCAGCAGCCAAGAGGAGTGGGAGGGGGGTGTGGGTGAAGCTTTCTTT
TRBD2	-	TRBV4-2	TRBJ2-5	CASSQDGLAGGSETQYF	TGTGCCAGCAGCCAAGATGGGCTAGCGGGGGGTTCAGAGACCCAGTACTTC
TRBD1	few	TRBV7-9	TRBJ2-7	CASSAPGTGVHEQYF	TGTGCCAGCAGCGCCCCCGGGACAGGAGTCCACGAGCAGTACTTC
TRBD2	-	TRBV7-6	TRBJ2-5	CASSAGLAGEGETQYF	TGTGCCAGCAGCGCTGGACTAGCGGGGGAAGGGGAGACCCAGTACTTC
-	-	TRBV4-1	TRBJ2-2	CASSFDRFLGTGELFF	TGCGCCAGCAGCTTTGACAGGTTCTTGGGCACCGGGGAGCTGTTTTTT
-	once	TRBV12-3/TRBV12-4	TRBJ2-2	CASSTGQGRVSGELFF	TGTGCCAGCAGTACGGGCCAGGGGCGCGTTTCCGGGGAGCTGTTTTTT
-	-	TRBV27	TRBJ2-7	CASSFLTGRGGPYEQYF	TGTGCCAGCAGTTTTCTAACAGGACGGGGTGGCCCCTACGAGCAGTACTTC
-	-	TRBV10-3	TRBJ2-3	CAIGDSPLPTDTQYF	TGTGCCATCGGGGACTCCCCTCTGCCCACAGATACGCAGTATTTT
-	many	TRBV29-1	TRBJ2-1	CSVDFPDSPGAYNEQFF	TGCAGCGTGGATTTCCCCGACTCTCCCGGGGCCTACAATGAGCAGTTCTTC
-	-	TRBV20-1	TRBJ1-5	CSAAGTLRGQPQHF	TGCAGTGCTGCAGGGACCCTAAGGGGTCAGCCCCAGCATTTT
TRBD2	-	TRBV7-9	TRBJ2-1	CASSATRGGPSHEQFF	TGTGCCAGCAGCGCAACTCGGGGGGGCCCGTCGCATGAGCAGTTCTTC
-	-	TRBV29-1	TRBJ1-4	CSVRVHPATNEKLFF	TGCAGCGTTAGGGTGCACCCGGCAACTAATGAAAAACTGTTTTTT
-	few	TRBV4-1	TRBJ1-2	CASSRRTGTPLANYGYTF	TGCGCCAGCAGCCGGCGGACGGGAACCCCTCTAGCTAACTATGGCTACACCTTC
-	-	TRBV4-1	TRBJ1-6	CASSHGTGIPLHF	TGCGCCAGCAGCCACGGAACAGGGATCCCCCTCCACTTT
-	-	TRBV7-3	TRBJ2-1	CASSLFGRGPYNEQFF	TGTGCCAGCAGCTTATTCGGCAGGGGCCCCTACAATGAGCAGTTCTTC
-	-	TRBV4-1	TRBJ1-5	CASSQEWAGPYSNQPQHF	TGCGCCAGCAGCCAAGAATGGGCAGGCCCTTATAGCAATCAGCCCCAGCATTTT
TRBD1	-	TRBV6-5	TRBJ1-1	CASSYEQTGVIGITEAFF	TGTGCCAGCAGTTATGAACAGACAGGGGTAATTGGAATCACTGAAGCTTTCTTT
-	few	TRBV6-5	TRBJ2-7	CASSYSRGGLYEQYF	TGTGCCAGCAGTTACTCGAGAGGGGGTCTCTACGAGCAGTACTTC
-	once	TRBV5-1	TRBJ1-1	CASSLSDKGNTEAFF	TGCGCCAGCAGCTTGTCTGACAAAGGGAACACTGAAGCTTTCTTT
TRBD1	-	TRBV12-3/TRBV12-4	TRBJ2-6	CASSSQGGANVLTF	TGTGCCAGCAGCTCACAGGGGGGGGCCAACGTCCTGACTTTC
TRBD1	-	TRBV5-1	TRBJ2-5	CASSLVPTGETQYF	TGCGCCAGCAGCTTGGTACCGACAGGGGAGACCCAGTACTTC
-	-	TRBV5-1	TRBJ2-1	CASSGIIQGGNYNEQFF	TGCGCCAGCAGCGGAATCATTCAGGGCGGGAACTACAATGAGCAGTTCTTC
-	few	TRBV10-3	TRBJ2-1	CAISESIQFGGEQFF	TGTGCCATCAGTGAGTCGATCCAGTTTGGGGGTGAGCAGTTCTTC
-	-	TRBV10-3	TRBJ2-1	CAIRPWGTGPNEQFF	TGTGCCATCAGACCTTGGGGGACTGGACCGAATGAGCAGTTCTTC
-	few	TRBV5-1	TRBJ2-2	CASVTGTGELFF	TGCGCCAGCGTCACTGGCACCGGGGAGCTGTTTTTT
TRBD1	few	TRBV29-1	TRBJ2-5	CSTSGTAQPGTQYF	TGCAGCACTTCCGGGACAGCCCAACCGGGGACCCAGTACTTC
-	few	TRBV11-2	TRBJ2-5	CASSVQGTQETQYF	TGTGCCAGCAGCGTACAGGGGACTCAAGAGACCCAGTACTTC
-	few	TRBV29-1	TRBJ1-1	CSARKGGQRNTEAFF	TGCAGCGCCCGGAAGGGTGGACAGCGGAACACTGAAGCTTTCTTT